What follows are 15 T cell receptor beta chains derived from one specimen sequenced in a study of T cells in Graves' hyperthyroidism and ophthalmopathy. Amplification targeted TCR beta CDR3 regions from RNA transcripts. The study used the HTBI primer set for a first-round RT-PCR of the TCR CDR3. TCRdb itself ran the multiplex PCR reads through MiXCR, one entry per CDR3 protein. The table includes around 520,000 distinct CDR3 sequences, approximately 15% detected once. Sequencing used blood. The receptors stem from a woman younger than 35 with Graves' hyperthyroidism.

This clonotype came up many times. The V gene is TRBV6-2 or TRBV6-3, the J gene TRBJ2-7; D not certain. There are 13 residues in the CDR3. CDR1 is MNHEY and CDR2 is SVGEGT in the germline V gene. V lost 7 bases to trimming and J lost 2 bases, with 12 bases between them. CDR3 in DNA: TGTGCCAGCACCAAAGGACCACCCTACGAGCAGTACGTC. Amino acids: CASTKGPPYEQYV.

This clonotype was found many times. The rearrangement uses TRBV12-3 or TRBV12-4 and TRBJ2-1; D tentatively reads TRBD1 or TRBD2 (5 bases each). CDR3 length: 11 amino acids. V was shortened by 6 bases and J by 13 bases, with 13 bases between the two germline ends. DNA for the CDR3: TGTGCCAGCAGCCTCCCGGGGCCTCAGTTCTTC. It translates to CASSLPGPQFF.

A note on this clonotype: This sequence may be a read error, since a much larger clone differs from it by one base. In this CDR3 the conserved last residue, phenylalanine or tryptophan, is missing, so a read error is likely. The chain employs TRBV7-6 and TRBJ2-5; no firm D call. CDR1 and CDR2 from the germline V gene are SGHVS and FNYEAQ. V was clipped by 3 bases and J by 1 base, with 6 bases between them. The CDR3 sequence is 13 residues long. CDR3 DNA: TGTGCCAGCAGCTTGGAGATCCAAGAGACCCAGTACTCC. Protein sequence: CASSLEIQETQYS.

This clonotype was recorded at least ten times. The chain recombines TRBV6-2 or TRBV6-3 with TRBJ1-1; D ambiguous. The CDR3 is 14 residues long. V was trimmed by 0 bases and J by 1 base, leaving 6 bases between them. CDR1 and CDR2 from the germline V gene are MNHEY and SVGEGT. The CDR3 region is CASSYSLGNTEAFF. CDR3 nucleotides: TGTGCCAGCAGTTACTCTTTGGGGAACACTGAAGCTTTCTTT.

This clonotype came up many times. J is TRBJ2-2 and V is TRBV12-3 or TRBV12-4; TRBD2 aligns across 12 bases. The CDR3 is 17 residues long. V dropped 2 bases and J dropped 4; count of bases not matched to a gene: 5. This chain's CDR3 is CASSLLAGGPGTGELFF. In DNA form, the CDR3 reads TGTGCCAGCAGTTTACTAGCGGGAGGGCCGGGCACCGGGGAGCTGTTTTTT.

This clonotype was detected ten times or more. This rearrangement joins TRBV2 to TRBJ1-1; D is possibly TRBD1 (5 bases). Trimming removed 6 bases from V and 9 bases from J, with 20 bases in between. Germline values: CDR1 SNHLY, CDR2 FYNNEI. This CDR3 has 14 residues. Here the CDR3 reads CASRGVKGKLQAFF. The DNA for the CDR3 is TGTGCCAGCAGGGGGGTTAAGGGCAAGCTTCAAGCTTTCTTT. Filled out from reference TRBV2 and TRBJ1-1, the complete variable domain reads EPEVTQTPSHQVTQMGQEVILRCVPISNHLYFYWYRQILGQKVEFLVSFYNNEISEKSEIFDDQFSVERPDGSNFTLKIRSTKLEDSAMYFCASRGVKGKLQAFFGQGTRLTVV.

The sample holds many counts of this clonotype. The chain has TRBV6-1 and TRBJ1-3, with 7 bases identical to TRBD1. The J segment lost 2 bases and the V segment lost 5 bases, leaving 12 bases of the junction unmatched. Germline CDR1 reads MNHNS; CDR2 reads SASEGT. The CDR3 extends over 17 amino acids. The CDR3 is CASSLTRTGAAGNTIYF. In DNA form, the CDR3 reads TGTGCCAGCAGTTTAACCCGTACAGGGGCTGCTGGAAACACCATATATTTT.

The V gene is TRBV14, the J gene TRBJ2-1, with no clear D. Germline CDR1 and CDR2: SGHDN and FVKESK. Trimming stripped 0 bases from V and 2 bases from J, with 11 bases between. CDR3 length: 16 residues. The CDR3 DNA follows: TGTGCCAGCAGCCAAGATTTCGGGCCACCCTACAATGAGCAGTTCTTC. Translation: CASSQDFGPPYNEQFF.

The chain links TRBV7-8 to TRBJ2-2, with D unresolved. The germline gives CDR1 SGHVS, CDR2 FQNEAQ. Deletions cut 1 base from V and 1 base from J, with 4 bases between. The CDR3 sequence is 14 residues long. CDR3 residues: CASSLVVNTGELFF. The CDR3 bases are TGTGCCAGCAGCTTAGTTGTGAACACCGGGGAGCTGTTTTTT. Full variable domain (rest looked up from reference TRBV7-8 and TRBJ2-2): GAGVSQSPRYKVAKRGQDVALRCDPISGHVSLFWYQQALGQGPEFLTYFQNEAQLDKSGLPSDRFFAERPEGSVSTLKIQRTQQEDSAVYLCASSLVVNTGELFFGEGSRLTVL.

The CDR3 DNA sequence: TGCGCCAGCAGCTCGGAGCGGTTGTCCTACAATGAGCAGTTCTTC. Its translation: CASSSERLSYNEQFF. The chain uses TRBV5-1 and TRBJ2-1, with D perhaps TRBD2 (5 bases). The CDR3 runs to 15 residues. Germline V gene lookup returns CDR1 SGHRS and CDR2 YFSETQ. Trimming cost V 3 bases and J 1 base, with 11 bases left between them.

This rearrangement joins TRBV5-1 to TRBJ2-1, with 8 bases that match TRBD2. Germline V gives CDR1 SGHRS, CDR2 YFSETQ. This CDR3 has 16 residues. The V gene end was trimmed by 0 bases and the J gene end by 0 bases; junction bases not matched to a gene: 2. The CDR3 region is CASSLGGRPSYNEQFF. In DNA, the CDR3 is TGCGCCAGCAGCTTGGGCGGGAGGCCCTCCTACAATGAGCAGTTCTTC.

This chain joins TRBV11-3 and TRBJ2-3; 16 bases align to TRBD2. The ends lost 0 bases at V and 7 bases at J; junction bases unmatched: 7. The CDR3 has 18 residues. The germline V gene encodes CDR1 SGHNT and CDR2 YENEEA. The CDR3 is CASSLDSGTSGRAYTQYF. As DNA, the CDR3 is TGTGCCAGCAGCTTAGACTCCGGGACTAGCGGGAGGGCCTATACGCAGTATTTT.

This clonotype was seen ten or more times. This chain links TRBV15 with TRBJ2-5; D assignment may be TRBD1 or TRBD2 (5 bases each). Trimming shortened V by 5 bases and J by 1 base, and 11 bases separated the two germline ends. Germline CDR1 and CDR2: LNHNV and YYDKDF (reference sequence). This CDR3 spans 14 amino acids. The CDR3 loop is CATSEGRTQETQYF. The CDR3 DNA reads TGTGCCACCAGCGAGGGACGGACCCAAGAGACCCAGTACTTC.

This clonotype was counted at least ten times. The chain combines TRBV6-1 with TRBJ1-3, with TRBD1 as a possible D gene (6 bases). Germline-derived CDR1 and CDR2 are MNHNS and SASEGT. Between the trimmed V and J ends, which lost 6 bases and 1 base, there was a span of 10 bases. The CDR3 has 14 residues. CDR3 sequence reads: CASRLRGSGNTIYF. Written as DNA, the CDR3 is TGTGCCAGCAGACTCAGGGGATCTGGAAACACCATATATTTT.

This clonotype was counted between two and nine times. The chain uses TRBV29-1 and TRBJ1-1; no clear D. V was pared by 6 bases and J by 6 bases, with 14 bases between. The germline V gene has CDR1 SQVTM and CDR2 ANQGSEA. This CDR3 contains 12 residues. CDR3 sequence: CSVAFRIAEAFF. In nucleotides, the CDR3 is TGCAGCGTCGCCTTTCGGATCGCTGAAGCTTTCTTT.